The TCR beta chain described here comes from a study of beta chain features in type 1 diabetes. The study's findings and limits: An over-representation of cells with high TCR expression could result from cDNA sequencing. TCRB CDR3 length was moderately but significantly reduced in all four CD4+ subsets of Type 1 diabetes patients. Shorter templates might be favored by PCR, equally in patients and controls.

Markers CD45RO/CCR7/CD25/CD127/CD95/CD27 served to sort CD4+ naive, central memory, regulatory and stem cell-like memory cells. Populations obtained by sorting all exceeded 95% purity. Looked up from germline, CDR1 is SEHNR and CDR2 is FQNEAQ (reference sequence). The CDR3 loop spans 13 amino acids. V lost 3 bases and J 3 bases, leaving 9 bases between the germline ends. Turning to this clone: Its antigen is undetermined.

Since all of the isolated RNA was reverse transcribed, expressed TCRB transcripts were what got sequenced. TCRdb's copy holds only in-frame clones and misses some; the assay was immunoSEQ multiplex PCR. The sample has hundreds of thousands of clones; 14% to 15% are singletons. This sequence originates from a man aged 18 to 29 with type 1 diabetes. This chain uses TRBV7-9 with TRBJ2-7, with D perhaps matching TRBD1 (5 bases). Sequencing was carried out using naive CD4+ T cells from blood. The CDR3 DNA is TGTGCCAGCAGCTTTACAGGCCGCTACGAGCAGTACTTC. Translating it yields CASSFTGRYEQYF.